The clone carrying this T cell receptor beta chain is a singleton in its sample. Its antigen is as yet unknown. The record originates from a study of cytomegalovirus exposure and HLA in healthy donors. Study in general: As an earlier analysis found, around 190 million T cells yielded some 120 million unique TCR beta sequences. Study findings and constraints: The authors judged a highly shared variant cluster likely a sequencing artifact. Reports indicated that the classifier achieved high specificity and sensitivity in diagnosing cytomegalovirus status.

Researchers ran the PCR with 60 Vbeta and 13 Jbeta primers. Data came from immunoSEQ multiplex PCR; TCRdb stores just in-frame clones and leaves some out. Of 190,000 or so clones listed, 80% are singletons. There are 15 residues in the CDR3. After removal of 0 bases from V and 6 bases from J, the junction contained 4 bases not matched to a gene. In germline, CDR1 is MNHNY, CDR2 SVGAGI (reference sequence). The specimen was PBMCs. The rearrangement links TRBV6-6 to TRBJ1-1, with TRBD1 matching 10 bases. The TCR was taken from a boy aged 5-17 years in good health and CMV-seronegative. The CDR3 protein is CASSYSRDRGSEAFF. CDR3 DNA: TGTGCCAGCAGTTACTCGAGGGACAGGGGCTCTGAAGCTTTCTTT.